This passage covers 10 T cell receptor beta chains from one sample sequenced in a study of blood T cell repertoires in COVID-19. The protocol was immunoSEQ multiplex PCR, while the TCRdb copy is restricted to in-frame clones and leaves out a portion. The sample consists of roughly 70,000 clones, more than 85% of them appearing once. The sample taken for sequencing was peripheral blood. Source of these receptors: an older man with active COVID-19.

The CDR3 reads CASSPGQGTYGYTF. CDR3 coding DNA: TGTGCCAGCTCACCAGGACAGGGGACCTATGGCTACACCTTC. This chain uses TRBV18 with TRBJ1-2, with 9 bases lining up with TRBD1. The CDR3 loop spans 14 amino acids. The germline V gene encodes CDR1 KGHSH and CDR2 LQKENI. Trimming removed 2 bases from V and 4 bases from J; junction bases left unmatched: 2.

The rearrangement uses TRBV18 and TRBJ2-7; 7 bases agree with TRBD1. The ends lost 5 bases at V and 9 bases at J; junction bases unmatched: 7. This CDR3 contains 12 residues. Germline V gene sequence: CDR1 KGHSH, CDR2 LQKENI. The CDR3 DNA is TGTGCCAGCTCAATTCAACAGGGGTGGCAGTACTTC. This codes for CASSIQQGWQYF.

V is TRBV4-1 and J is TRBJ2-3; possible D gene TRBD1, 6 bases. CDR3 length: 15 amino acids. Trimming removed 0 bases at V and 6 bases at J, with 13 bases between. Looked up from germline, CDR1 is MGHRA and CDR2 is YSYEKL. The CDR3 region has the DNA TGCGCCAGCAGCCAAGAGGGGGCCCGAGTCGATACGCAGTATTTT. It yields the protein CASSQEGARVDTQYF.

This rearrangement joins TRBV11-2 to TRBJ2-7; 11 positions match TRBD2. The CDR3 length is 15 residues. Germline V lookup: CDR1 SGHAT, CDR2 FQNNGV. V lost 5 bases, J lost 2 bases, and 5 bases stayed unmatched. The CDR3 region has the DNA TGTGCCAGCAGCCCCCTACTAGCGGGAGCCTACGAGCAGTACTTC. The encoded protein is CASSPLLAGAYEQYF.

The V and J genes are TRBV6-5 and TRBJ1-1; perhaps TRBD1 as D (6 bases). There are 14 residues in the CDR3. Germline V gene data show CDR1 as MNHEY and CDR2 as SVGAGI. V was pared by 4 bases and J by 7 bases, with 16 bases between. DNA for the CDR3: TGTGCCAGCAGTTCCCGGCAGGGGTTGAGTGAAGCTTTCTTT. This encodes CASSSRQGLSEAFF.

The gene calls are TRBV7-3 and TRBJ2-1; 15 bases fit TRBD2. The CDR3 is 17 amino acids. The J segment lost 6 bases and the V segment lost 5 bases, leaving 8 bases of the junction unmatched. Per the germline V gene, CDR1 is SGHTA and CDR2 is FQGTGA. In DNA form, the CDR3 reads TGTGCCAGCAGCCCCCGGACTAGCGGGAGGGGGGGCAATGAGCAGTTCTTC. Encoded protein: CASSPRTSGRGGNEQFF. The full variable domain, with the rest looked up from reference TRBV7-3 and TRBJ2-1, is GAGVSQTPSNKVTEKGKYVELRCDPISGHTALYWYRQSLGQGPEFLIYFQGTGAADDSGLPNDRFFAVRPEGSVSTLKIQRTERGDSAVYLCASSPRTSGRGGNEQFFGPGTRLTVL.

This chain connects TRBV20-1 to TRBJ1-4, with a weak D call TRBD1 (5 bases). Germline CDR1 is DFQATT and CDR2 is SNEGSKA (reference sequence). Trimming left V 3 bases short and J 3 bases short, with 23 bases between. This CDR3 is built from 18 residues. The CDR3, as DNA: TGCAGTGCTAGTTCAGGGAACCGGGCAGGGCAGCCTAATGAAAAACTGTTTTTT. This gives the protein CSASSGNRAGQPNEKLFF.

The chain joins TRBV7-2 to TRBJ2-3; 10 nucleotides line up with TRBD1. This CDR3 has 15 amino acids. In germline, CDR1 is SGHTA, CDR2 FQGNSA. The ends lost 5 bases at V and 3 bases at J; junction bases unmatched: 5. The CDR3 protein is CASSPDRGGTDTQYF. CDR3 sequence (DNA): TGTGCCAGCAGCCCGGACAGGGGGGGAACAGATACGCAGTATTTT. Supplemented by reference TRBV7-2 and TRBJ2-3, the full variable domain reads GAGVSQSPSNKVTEKGKDVELRCDPISGHTALYWYRQSLGQGLEFLIYFQGNSAPDKSGLPSDRFSAERTGGSVSTLTIQRTQQEDSAVYLCASSPDRGGTDTQYFGPGTRLTVL.

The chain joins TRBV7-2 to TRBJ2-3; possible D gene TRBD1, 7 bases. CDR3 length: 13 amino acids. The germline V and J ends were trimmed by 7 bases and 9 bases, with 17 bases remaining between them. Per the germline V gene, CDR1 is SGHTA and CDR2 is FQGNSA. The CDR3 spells CASTIGGQPTQYF. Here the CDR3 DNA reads TGTGCCAGCACCATCGGGGGACAGCCGACGCAGTATTTT.

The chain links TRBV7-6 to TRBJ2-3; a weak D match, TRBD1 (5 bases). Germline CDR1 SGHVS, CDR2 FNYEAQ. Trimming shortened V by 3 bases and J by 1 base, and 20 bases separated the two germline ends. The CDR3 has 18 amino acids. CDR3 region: CASSFGRGGSDGTDTQYF. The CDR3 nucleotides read TGTGCCAGCAGCTTCGGTAGGGGCGGTTCCGACGGCACAGATACGCAGTATTTT.